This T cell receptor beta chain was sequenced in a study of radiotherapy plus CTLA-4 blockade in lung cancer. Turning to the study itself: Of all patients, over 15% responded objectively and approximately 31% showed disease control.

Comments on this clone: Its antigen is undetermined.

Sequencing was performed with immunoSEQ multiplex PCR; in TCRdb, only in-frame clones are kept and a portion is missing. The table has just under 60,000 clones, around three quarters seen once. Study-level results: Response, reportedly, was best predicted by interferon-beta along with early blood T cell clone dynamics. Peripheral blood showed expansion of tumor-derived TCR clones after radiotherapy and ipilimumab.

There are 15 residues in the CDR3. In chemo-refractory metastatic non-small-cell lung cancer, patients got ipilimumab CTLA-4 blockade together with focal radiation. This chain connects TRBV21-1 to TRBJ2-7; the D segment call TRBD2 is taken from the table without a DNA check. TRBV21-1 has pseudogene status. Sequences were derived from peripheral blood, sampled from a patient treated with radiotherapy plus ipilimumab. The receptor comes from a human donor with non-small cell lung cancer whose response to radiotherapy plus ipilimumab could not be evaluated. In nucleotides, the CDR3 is TGTGCCAGCAGCAAAGAGCGGGACGAGCACTACGAGCAGTACTTC. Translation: CASSKERDEHYEQYF.